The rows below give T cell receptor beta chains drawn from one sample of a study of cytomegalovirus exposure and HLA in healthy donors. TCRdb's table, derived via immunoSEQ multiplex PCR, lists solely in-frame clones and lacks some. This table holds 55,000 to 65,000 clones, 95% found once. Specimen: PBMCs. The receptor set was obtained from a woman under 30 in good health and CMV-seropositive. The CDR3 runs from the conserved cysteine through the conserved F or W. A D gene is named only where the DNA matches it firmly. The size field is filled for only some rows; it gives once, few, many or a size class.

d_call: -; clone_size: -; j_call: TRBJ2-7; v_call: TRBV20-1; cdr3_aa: CSARKGDEQYF; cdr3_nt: TGCAGTGCTAGAAAGGGGGACGAGCAGTACTTC
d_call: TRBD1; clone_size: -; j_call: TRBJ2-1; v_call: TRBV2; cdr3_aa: CASTEGQPGQGIFF; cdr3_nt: TGTGCCAGCACAGAGGGACAACCGGGACAGGGCATATTCTTC
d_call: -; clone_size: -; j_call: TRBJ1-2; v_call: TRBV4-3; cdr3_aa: CASSQESRNYGYTF; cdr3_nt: TGCGCCAGCAGCCAAGAGTCGAGAAACTATGGCTACACCTTC
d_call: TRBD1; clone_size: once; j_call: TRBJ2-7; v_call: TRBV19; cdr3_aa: CASSPTGYEQYF; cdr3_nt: TGTGCCAGTAGCCCGACAGGGTACGAGCAGTACTTC
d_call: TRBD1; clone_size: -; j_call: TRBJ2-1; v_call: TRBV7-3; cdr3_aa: CASSRRPSDRTDEQFF; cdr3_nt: TGTGCCAGCAGCCGAAGACCATCGGACAGGACGGATGAGCAGTTCTTC
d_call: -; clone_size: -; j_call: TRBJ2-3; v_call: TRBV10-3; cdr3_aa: CAISESAAQDTQYF; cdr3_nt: TGTGCCATCAGTGAGTCGGCGGCCCAAGATACGCAGTATTTT
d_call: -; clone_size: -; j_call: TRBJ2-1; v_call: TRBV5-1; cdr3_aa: CASSGPDSGPSYNEQFF; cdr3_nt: TGCGCCAGCAGCGGGCCTGATAGCGGTCCTTCCTACAATGAGCAGTTCTTC
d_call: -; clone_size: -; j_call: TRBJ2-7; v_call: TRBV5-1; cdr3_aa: CASSWTESYEQYF; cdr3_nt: TGCGCCAGCAGCTGGACAGAGAGCTACGAGCAGTACTTC
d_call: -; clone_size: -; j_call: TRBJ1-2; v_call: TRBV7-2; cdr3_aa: CASSLGLGDGYTF; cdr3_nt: TGTGCCAGCAGCTTAGGTCTCGGGGATGGCTACACCTTC
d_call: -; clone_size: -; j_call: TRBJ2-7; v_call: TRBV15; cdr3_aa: CATSKSRVSYEQYF; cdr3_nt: TGTGCCACCAGCAAATCCAGGGTCTCCTACGAGCAGTACTTC
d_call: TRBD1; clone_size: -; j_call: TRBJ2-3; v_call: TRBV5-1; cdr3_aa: CASSSGQGFTDTQYF; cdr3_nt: TGCGCCAGCAGCTCGGGACAGGGCTTCACAGATACGCAGTATTTT
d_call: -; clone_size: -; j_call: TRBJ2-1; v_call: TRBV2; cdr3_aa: CAIGTPSSYNEQFF; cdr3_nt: TGTGCCATCGGGACTCCGAGCTCCTACAATGAGCAGTTCTTC
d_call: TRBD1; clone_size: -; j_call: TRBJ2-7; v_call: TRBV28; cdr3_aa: CASSFFGTGYEQYF; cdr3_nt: TGTGCCAGCAGTTTCTTCGGGACAGGGTACGAGCAGTACTTC
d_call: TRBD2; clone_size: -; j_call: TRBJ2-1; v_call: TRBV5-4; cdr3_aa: CASSSGTSGGAAEQFF; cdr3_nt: TGTGCCAGCAGCTCTGGGACTAGCGGGGGGGCGGCTGAGCAGTTCTTC
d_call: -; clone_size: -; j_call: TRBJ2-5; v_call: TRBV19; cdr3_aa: CASSPLAGTQGTQYF; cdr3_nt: TGTGCCAGTAGCCCCCTTGCGGGGACCCAGGGGACCCAGTACTTC
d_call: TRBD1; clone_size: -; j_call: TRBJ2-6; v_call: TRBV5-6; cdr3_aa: CASSFRDRTTGANVLTF; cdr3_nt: TGTGCCAGCAGCTTCCGGGACAGGACTACTGGGGCCAACGTCCTGACTTTC
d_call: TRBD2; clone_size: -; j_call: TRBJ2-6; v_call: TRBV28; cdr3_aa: CASSSWGGSGANVLTF; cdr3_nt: TGTGCCAGCAGTTCCTGGGGGGGCTCTGGGGCCAACGTCCTGACTTTC
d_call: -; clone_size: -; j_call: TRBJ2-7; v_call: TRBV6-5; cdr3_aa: CASFPHEGSYEQYF; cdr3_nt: TGTGCCAGCTTCCCTCATGAGGGATCCTACGAGCAGTACTTC
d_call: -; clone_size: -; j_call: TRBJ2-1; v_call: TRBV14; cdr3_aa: CASSQDVLLQFF; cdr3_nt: TGTGCCAGCAGCCAAGATGTATTGTTACAGTTCTTC
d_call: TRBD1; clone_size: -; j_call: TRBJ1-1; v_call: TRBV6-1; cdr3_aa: CASSRDRGLNTEAFF; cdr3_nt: TGTGCCAGCAGCCGGGACAGGGGGCTGAACACTGAAGCTTTCTTT
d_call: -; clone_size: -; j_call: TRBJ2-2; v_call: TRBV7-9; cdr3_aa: CASSLYGGELFF; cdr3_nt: TGTGCCAGCAGCTTATACGGGGGGGAGCTGTTTTTT
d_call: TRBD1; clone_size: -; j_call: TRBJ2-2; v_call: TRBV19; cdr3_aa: CASSTGTGLSGELFF; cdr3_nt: TGTGCCAGTAGTACCGGGACAGGTCTTTCCGGGGAGCTGTTTTTT
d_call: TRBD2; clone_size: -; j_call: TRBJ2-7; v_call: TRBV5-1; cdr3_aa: CASSYGLAGGYEQYF; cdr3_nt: TGCGCCAGCAGCTATGGACTAGCGGGAGGGTACGAGCAGTACTTC
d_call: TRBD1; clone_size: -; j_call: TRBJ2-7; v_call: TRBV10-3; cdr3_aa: CAISEGDRVKYEQYF; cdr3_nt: TGTGCCATCAGTGAGGGGGACAGGGTAAAGTACGAGCAGTACTTC
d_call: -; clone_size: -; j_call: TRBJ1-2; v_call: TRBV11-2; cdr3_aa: CASSSTGGGGYYGYTF; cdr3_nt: TGTGCCAGCAGTTCCACCGGGGGTGGAGGCTACTATGGCTACACCTTC
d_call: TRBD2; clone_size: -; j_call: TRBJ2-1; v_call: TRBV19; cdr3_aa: CASSFLAGASDEQFF; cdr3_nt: TGTGCCAGTAGTTTTCTAGCGGGAGCCTCCGATGAGCAGTTCTTC
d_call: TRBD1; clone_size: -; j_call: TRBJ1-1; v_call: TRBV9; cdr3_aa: CASSVEDRGLTEAFF; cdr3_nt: TGTGCCAGCAGCGTAGAGGACAGGGGGCTAACTGAAGCTTTCTTT
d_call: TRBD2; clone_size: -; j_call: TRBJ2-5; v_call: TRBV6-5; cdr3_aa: CASRLAGVEETQYF; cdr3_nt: TGTGCCAGCAGGCTAGCGGGGGTGGAGGAGACCCAGTACTTC
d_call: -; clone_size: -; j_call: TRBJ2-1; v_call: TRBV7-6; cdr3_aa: CASSLAGAANEQFF; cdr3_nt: TGTGCCAGCAGCTTAGCGGGGGCCGCCAATGAGCAGTTCTTC
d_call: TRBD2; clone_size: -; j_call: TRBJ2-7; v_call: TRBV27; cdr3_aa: CASSPTWRGGNEQYF; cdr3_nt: TGTGCCAGCAGCCCTACCTGGAGGGGAGGGAACGAGCAGTACTTC
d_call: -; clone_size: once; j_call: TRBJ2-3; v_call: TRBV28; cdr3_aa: CASSFREDTQYF; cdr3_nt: TGTGCCAGCAGTTTCCGGGAAGATACGCAGTATTTT
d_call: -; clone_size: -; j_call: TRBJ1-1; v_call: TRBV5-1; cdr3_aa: CASSLGIGVTEEAVF; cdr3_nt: TGCGCCAGCAGCTTAGGGATTGGGGTGACGGAGGAAGCTGTCTTT
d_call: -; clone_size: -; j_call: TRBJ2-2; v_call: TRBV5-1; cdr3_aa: CASGTTGIYANTGELFF; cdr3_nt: TGCGCCAGCGGCACAACAGGGATTTACGCGAACACCGGGGAGCTGTTTTTT
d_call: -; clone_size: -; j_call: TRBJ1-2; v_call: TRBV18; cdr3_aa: CASSSNTETYGYTF; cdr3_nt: TGTGCCAGCTCGTCGAATACGGAGACCTATGGCTACACCTTC
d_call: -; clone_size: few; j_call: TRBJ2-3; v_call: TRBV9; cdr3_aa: CASSAENLADTQYF; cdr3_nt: TGTGCCAGCAGCGCCGAGAACCTGGCAGATACGCAGTATTTT
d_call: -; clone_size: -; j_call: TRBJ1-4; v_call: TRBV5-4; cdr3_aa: CASSSGRFREKLFF; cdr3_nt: TGTGCCAGCAGCTCAGGGCGATTTAGGGAAAAACTGTTTTTT
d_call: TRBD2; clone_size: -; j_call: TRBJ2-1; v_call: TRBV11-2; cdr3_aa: CASSELASGLYNEQFF; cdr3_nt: TGTGCCAGCAGCGAACTAGCTAGCGGGCTCTACAATGAGCAGTTCTTC